A selection of T cell receptor beta chains follows, all from one sample in a study of blood T cells in healthy people across ages. Via MiXCR, TCRdb re-called the 5' RACE reads, giving one row per CDR3 protein. Of over a million distinct CDR3 sequences listed, approximately 43% are singletons. The sample consisted of blood. These receptors were collected from a woman aged 18-30 years in good health. Each CDR3 is given with its conserved first and last residue. The D gene is left open where the match is weak. Not every row has a clone size; where given, it reads once, few, many or a size class.

. | TRBJ1-2 | few | TRBV20-1 | TGCAGTGCTTCCCCAGCGGGGCACGGCTATGGCTACACCTTC | CSASPAGHGYGYTF
TRBD2 | TRBJ2-5 | . | TRBV4-2 | TGTGCCAGCAGCCGCGCAAGCGGGAGGGACAATGAGCAGTACTTC | CASSRASGRDNEQYF
TRBD1 | TRBJ1-1 | few | TRBV29-1 | TGCAGCGTTCCTACAGGGGACACTGAAGCTTTCTTT | CSVPTGDTEAFF
. | TRBJ1-5 | . | TRBV20-1 | TGCAGTGCTATACAGGGTTCCAATCAGCCCCAGCATTTT | CSAIQGSNQPQHF
TRBD1 | TRBJ2-1 | . | TRBV5-1 | TGCGCCAGCAGCCCGAGGGCAGGGGGCAGGTATGAGCAGTTCTTC | CASSPRAGGRYEQFF
. | TRBJ1-1 | few | TRBV6-2/TRBV6-3 | TGTGCCAGCAGTCCGGACGGAACCCCCGAAGCTTTCTTT | CASSPDGTPEAFF
. | TRBJ2-1 | few | TRBV4-1 | TGCGCCAGCAGCCAAGATCGGAGGGAGCAGTTCTTC | CASSQDRREQFF
TRBD2 | TRBJ2-3 | . | TRBV7-2 | TGTGCCAGCAGCTGGGAGGGAGGCTCCCCCACAGATACGCAGTATTTT | CASSWEGGSPTDTQYF
. | TRBJ2-5 | . | TRBV28 | TGTGCCAGCAGTTTACGCGGGTTTGAGACCCAGTACTTC | CASSLRGFETQYF
TRBD2 | TRBJ2-1 | once | TRBV11-1 | TGTGCCAGCAGCGGGACTAGCGGGAGGGCCTCCTACAATGAGCAGTTCTTC | CASSGTSGRASYNEQFF
TRBD2 | TRBJ2-7 | . | TRBV11-1 | TGTGCCAGCAGCTTAAGGCAAACCCCCGGGGGGTCCTACGAGCAGTACTTC | CASSLRQTPGGSYEQYF
. | TRBJ1-1 | few | TRBV25-1 | TGTGCCAGCACCAAGTTCACTGAAGCTTTCTTT | CASTKFTEAFF
TRBD2 | TRBJ2-7 | . | TRBV4-3 | TGCGCCAGCAGCCAAGAAGGGCGGGGGGTACGTTATCAGTACTTC | CASSQEGRGVRYQYF
. | TRBJ2-5 | . | TRBV7-9 | TGTGCCAGCAGCCGTCCCACAGCGTACCAAGAGACCCAGTACTTC | CASSRPTAYQETQYF
. | TRBJ2-7 | . | TRBV6-6 | TGTGCCAGCAGTTACAGGGCCGGGAACGAGCAGTACTTC | CASSYRAGNEQYF
. | TRBJ2-3 | . | TRBV5-1 | TGCGCCAGCATGGAGGGAAGGCCGTCCGATACGCAGTATTTT | CASMEGRPSDTQYF
. | TRBJ2-7 | . | TRBV30 | TGTGCCTGGTGGTCGGGGAGGCAACGCGAGCAGTACTTC | CAWWSGRQREQYF
. | TRBJ2-7 | . | TRBV4-1 | TGCGCCAGCAGCTCCCCGGTTGAGTTAACCGAGCAGTACTTC | CASSSPVELTEQYF
TRBD1 | TRBJ2-5 | . | TRBV7-8 | TGTGCCAGCAGCTTAAGAGGACAGGGGGCGACGGAGACCCAGTACTTC | CASSLRGQGATETQYF
. | TRBJ2-3 | . | TRBV18 | TGTGCCAGCTCACCTCCAGTCCTAGATACGCAGTATTTT | CASSPPVLDTQYF
TRBD1 | TRBJ2-7 | . | TRBV7-2 | TGTGCCAGCAGCTACCGCCCTGGACAGGGGATTTCCTACAATGAGCAGTACTTC | CASSYRPGQGISYNEQYF
. | TRBJ1-1 | . | TRBV5-1 | TGTGCCAGCAGCTTACGCAGGGGGAACACTGAAGCTTTCTTT | CASSLRRGNTEAFF
. | TRBJ2-4 | . | TRBV29-1 | TGCAGCGTTAAGGAGGGGTTAGGGAGCGCAAACATTCAGTACTTC | CSVKEGLGSANIQYF
. | TRBJ1-6 | . | TRBV20-1 | TGCAGTGCAAGCCGGGACCTACTCTATAATTCACCCCTCCACTTT | CSASRDLLYNSPLHF
. | TRBJ2-7 | . | TRBV20-1 | TGCAGTGCTGGGGCAGATGACTACGAGCAGTACTTC | CSAGADDYEQYF
. | TRBJ2-7 | . | TRBV20-1 | TGCAGTGCCGAAACTAGAGTCGAGCAGTACTTC | CSAETRVEQYF